Here is one T cell receptor beta chain with its context. There is no known antigen for this receptor. Base qualities are not at hand, and no much larger clone is one base apart. This record comes from a study of blood T cell repertoires in COVID-19 (TCRdb year 2020). Broadly, across the study: Samples covering the acute and convalescent phases of COVID-19 were provided by collaborators in the United States, Italy and Spain. A freely available public database, intended as a resource for researchers studying the immune response to SARS-CoV-2, is where the repertoires were released. Where available, HLA class I and class II types were obtained from metadata supplied by the sample provider rather than from assay-based typing. Deeply sampled blood TCRbeta repertoires from subjects exposed to, actively infected with, or recovered from COVID-19 were included in the dataset. A de-identified subject ID, COVID-19 status, age in years and sex were almost always included in the sample metadata. The material from the prospective study consisted of cDNA or gDNA derived from T cells, B-cell-depleted T cells, or PBMCs. The samples were drawn from the first 160 participants of the ongoing ImmuneRACE study and from over 950 subjects provided by 6 global collaborators. General conclusions and limits of the study: Clinical and demographic metadata were provided uncurated, with the amount varying by source and participant.

TCRbeta CDR3 regions were amplified from genomic DNA by means of the immunoSEQ Assay, a bias-controlled multiplex PCR. The study's own analysis went as follows. Nucleated cell counts per sample were estimated from amplification of reference gene primers within the assay. To quantify the absolute abundance of each unique TCRbeta CDR3 rearrangement, sequence reads were collapsed and filtered. For each sample, productive Simpson clonality was calculated as the square root of Simpson's diversity index over productive rearrangements. TCRdb took this table from immuneACCESS and kept in-frame rearrangements with V and J called. Such tables lack part of the clones; where checked against another copy, unresolved V genes explain under half of the gap, and the rest is unexplained. V and J calls and clone size are copied from that table; D and trimming were computed from the DNA. The sample table lists over 150,000 clones, roughly 82% of them with a count of one. The top ten clones comprise under 15% of the sample.

As encoded in the germline V gene, CDR1 is ENHRY while CDR2 is SYGVKD. Trimming at the junction amounts to 9 bases on V and 1 base on J, and the germline ends lie 18 bases apart. The CDR3 contains 15 residues, cysteine and phenylalanine counted. Left in the record is the CDR3 DNA by itself, 45 bases read in frame from the first base. Whole blood was collected in K2EDTA tubes by collaborating institutions according to the institutions' own protocols. Collaborator samples were shipped for TCRbeta analysis as frozen whole blood, isolated PBMCs, or DNA extracted from either sample type. This TCR was recovered from a human donor in a cohort sampled during active COVID-19. The specimen was peripheral blood. The sequence links TRBV10-3 to TRBJ2-5, with a tentative D gene TRBD2 over 5 matching bases. The nucleotides read TGTGCCATTTCAGCGGCCCCGAGGCTCCAAGAGACCCAGTACTTC. The encoded protein is CAISAAPRLQETQYF.